The 29 T cell receptor beta chains presented below share a single source sample, sequenced in a study of CD8 T cell repertoires and HIV-1 epitope variants. Here immunoSEQ multiplex PCR was the method, and the copy in TCRdb shows in-frame clones only, minus some. The sample records approximately 5,100 clones, around 63% being singletons. These receptors are not linked to any known antigen. Source material: cultured CD8+ T cells derived from PBMCs. These receptors originate from a male donor with HIV.

The genes are TRBV5-4 and TRBJ1-2; D remains unclear. V lost 4 bases to trimming and J lost 6 bases, with 16 bases between them. Germline V gene data show CDR1 as SGHNT and CDR2 as YYREEE (reference sequence). The CDR3 consists of 14 residues. CDR3 protein: CASSGRPREDGYTF. In DNA, the CDR3 is TGTGCCAGCAGCGGAAGGCCGAGGGAAGATGGCTACACCTTC.

The V and J genes are TRBV27 and TRBJ2-7; D gene unclear. V lost 1 base and J lost 5, with 9 bases in between. The CDR3 covers 13 residues. Germline CDR1 is MNHEY and CDR2 is SMNVEV (reference sequence). CDR3 protein: CASSLYWGNEQYF. Written as DNA, the CDR3 is TGTGCCAGCAGTTTATATTGGGGAAACGAGCAGTACTTC.

This rearrangement joins TRBV28 to TRBJ2-1; 9 bases align to TRBD1. Germline lookup yields CDR1 MDHEN and CDR2 SYDVKM. The CDR3 has 15 residues. Losses at the gene ends were 5 bases for V and 8 bases for J; bases not matched to a gene: 10. In nucleotides, the CDR3 is TGTGCCAGCAGTGCCACAGGGGGCGACTCATATGAGCAGTTCTTC. Protein product: CASSATGGDSYEQFF.

The CDR3 protein is CASSVGSNNSPLHF. The CDR3 DNA reads as TGTGCCAGCAGCGTGGGCAGTAATAATTCACCCCTCCACTTT. The chain carries TRBV9 and TRBJ1-6; D is undetermined. CDR3 size: 14 residues. V shed 2 bases and J shed 5 bases, with 8 bases lying between them. Germline values: CDR1 SGDLS, CDR2 YYNGEE.

This clone was seen only a few times. V is TRBV6-6 and J is TRBJ2-5; 12 nucleotides align to TRBD1. CDR1 is MNHNY, CDR2 SVGAGI, per germline (reference sequence). The CDR3 has 16 amino acids. Trimming removed 5 bases from V and 5 bases from J; junction bases left unmatched: 9. CDR3 in amino acids: CASSQGQGAFSETQYF. In nucleotides, the CDR3 is TGTGCCAGCAGTCAGGGACAGGGGGCGTTTTCCGAGACCCAGTACTTC.

The rearrangement joins TRBV4-2 to TRBJ2-3; 10 positions agree with TRBD1. From germline, CDR1 is LGHNA and CDR2 YNFKEQ. This CDR3 spans 20 amino acids. The V and J ends lost 0 bases and 3 bases, in that order; junction bases with no gene match: 15. The CDR3 protein is CASSQDPGTGVGDLTDTQYF. As DNA, the CDR3 is TGTGCCAGCAGCCAAGATCCCGGGACAGGGGTAGGGGATTTAACAGATACGCAGTATTTT.

The chain has TRBV7-8 and TRBJ2-7, with D uncertain. Germline CDR1 and CDR2: SGHVS and FQNEAQ. CDR3 length: 14 amino acids. The V end was cut by 1 base, the J end by 4 bases, with 11 bases between. CDR3 sequence reads: CASSLGPRAYEQYF. CDR3 DNA sequence: TGTGCCAGCAGCTTAGGCCCCCGGGCGTACGAGCAGTACTTC.

The chain recombines TRBV7-9 with TRBJ2-7, with D unclear. V lost 5 bases to trimming and J lost 3 bases, with 8 bases between them. Germline V gene lookup returns CDR1 SEHNR and CDR2 FQNEAQ (reference sequence). The length of the CDR3 is 12 residues. CDR3 protein: CASSTRNYEQYF. DNA of the CDR3: TGTGCCAGCAGCACCCGGAACTACGAGCAGTACTTC.

This chain connects TRBV5-6 to TRBJ1-1; 8 positions match TRBD1. This CDR3 is built from 14 residues. From germline, CDR1 is SGHDT and CDR2 YYEEEE. V gave up 4 bases and J gave up 4 bases; unmatched junction bases: 6. CDR3 amino acids: CASSAPDRVTEAFF. CDR3 DNA: TGTGCCAGCAGCGCTCCGGACAGGGTCACTGAAGCTTTCTTT. Based on the CDR3 plus reference TRBV5-6 and TRBJ1-1, the full variable domain is DAGVTQSPTHLIKTRGQQVTLRCSPKSGHDTVSWYQQALGQGPQFIFQYYEEEERQRGNFPDRFSGHQFPNYSSELNVNALLLGDSALYLCASSAPDRVTEAFFGQGTRLTVV.

Only a few counts were recorded for this clone. The V gene is TRBV6-5, the J gene TRBJ1-1, with D tentatively TRBD1 (5 bases). CDR3 length: 12 residues. V gave up 4 bases and J gave up 8 bases, with 11 bases separating them. Germline V gene sequence: CDR1 MNHEY, CDR2 SVGAGI. Here the CDR3 reads CASSLLGGEAFF. The CDR3 DNA reads as TGTGCCAGCAGTTTGCTGGGGGGAGAAGCTTTCTTT.

The chain couples TRBV7-3 to TRBJ2-1, with TRBD1 matching 9 bases. Losses at the gene ends were 5 bases for V and 15 bases for J; bases not matched to a gene: 5. Germline V gene data show CDR1 as SGHTA and CDR2 as FQGTGA. The CDR3 is 11 residues long. The CDR3 reads CASSDGTGPFF. Here the CDR3 DNA reads TGTGCCAGCAGCGACGGGACAGGGCCGTTCTTC.

A few counts support this clone. The genes are TRBV5-1 and TRBJ2-2; 7 bases agree with TRBD1. In germline, CDR1 is SGHRS, CDR2 YFSETQ. The V and J ends lost 2 bases and 4 bases, in that order; junction bases with no gene match: 2. The CDR3 runs 14 residues. CDR3 sequence (DNA): TGCGCCAGCAGCTTTTCAGGGGGCACCGGGGAGCTGTTTTTT. It codes for CASSFSGGTGELFF.

The V call is TRBV1, the J call TRBJ2-5; the table's D call TRBD2 went unverified against the DNA. TRBV1 is a pseudogene. This CDR3 is 20 amino acids long. The CDR3 is CTSSPGGDFGASGKQETQYF. The CDR3 DNA reads TGCACCAGCAGTCCTGGAGGAGACTTCGGGGCTAGCGGAAAACAAGAGACCCAGTACTTC.

The chain has TRBV11-2 and TRBJ1-3, with D uncertain. CDR1 SGHAT and CDR2 FQNNGV come from the germline V gene. The ends were cut back, 6 bases at V and 0 bases at J, with 12 bases in the middle. The CDR3 runs to 15 residues. The CDR3 coding sequence is TGTGCCAGCAGTGTTCAACAGAGCTCTGGAAACACCATATATTTT. It yields the protein CASSVQQSSGNTIYF.

The genes are TRBV28 and TRBJ2-3; TRBD2 is a possible D gene (6 bases). The germline gives CDR1 MDHEN, CDR2 SYDVKM. This CDR3 region has 16 residues. V lost 1 base, J lost 2 bases, and 13 bases lay in between. CDR3 loop: CASSLSARGITDTQYF. DNA for the CDR3: TGTGCCAGCAGTTTATCAGCACGGGGGATCACAGATACGCAGTATTTT.

The V call is TRBV18, the J call TRBJ2-7, with TRBD1 matching 11 bases. Losses at the gene ends were 3 bases for V and 3 bases for J; bases not matched to a gene: 7. The CDR3 loop spans 16 amino acids. Per germline, CDR1 KGHSH and CDR2 LQKENI. CDR3 DNA: TGTGCCAGCTCACCCCCCGCGGGACAGGGGGGCTACGAGCAGTACTTC. Translated, it gives CASSPPAGQGGYEQYF.

This chain connects TRBV6-1 to TRBJ1-4; 8 positions match TRBD1. The J segment lost 5 bases and the V segment lost 6 bases, leaving 8 bases of the junction unmatched. The CDR3 contains 15 residues. Germline-derived CDR1 and CDR2 are MNHNS and SASEGT. CDR3 DNA: TGTGCCAGCAGCGCCACAGGGGGGGGGAATGAAAAACTGTTTTTT. Translation gives CASSATGGGNEKLFF.

In nucleotides, the CDR3 is TGTGCCAGCAGCTCTATGGAAGAGACCCAGTACTTC. It encodes CASSSMEETQYF. V gene TRBV6-5 combines with J gene TRBJ2-5; D gene uncertain. Trimming pared 6 bases from V and 3 bases from J, leaving 8 bases between. The CDR3 has 12 amino acids. CDR1 and CDR2 from the germline V gene are MNHEY and SVGAGI.

This chain joins TRBV7-8 and TRBJ2-6, with D perhaps matching TRBD1 or TRBD2 (5 bases each). Germline values: CDR1 SGHVS, CDR2 FQNEAQ. There are 13 residues in the CDR3. V lost 6 bases and J 3 bases, leaving 6 bases between the germline ends. The CDR3 DNA reads TGTGCCAGCAGGAGGGGTGGGGCCAACGTCCTGACTTTC. It is translated as CASRRGGANVLTF.

The chain couples TRBV6-5 to TRBJ2-1; no clear D gene. V lost 6 bases and J 2 bases, leaving 5 bases between the germline ends. Germline V gene lookup returns CDR1 MNHEY and CDR2 SVGAGI. The CDR3 spans 12 residues. The CDR3 nucleotides are TGTGCCAGCAGCCGACCCTACAATGAGCAGTTCTTC. Translation gives CASSRPYNEQFF.

This clone was detected only once. The chain uses TRBV12-5 and TRBJ2-3; TRBD2 aligns across 8 bases. V was pared by 0 bases and J by 0 bases, with 2 bases of the junction left unmatched. This CDR3 has 16 residues. Germline V CDR1 and CDR2: LGHNT, FRNRAP. The CDR3 loop is CASGLVLAGSTDTQYF. The CDR3 nucleotides are TGTGCTAGTGGTTTGGTATTAGCGGGGAGCACAGATACGCAGTATTTT.

This chain uses TRBV28 with TRBJ2-7; 7 bases map to TRBD1. Germline V lookup: CDR1 MDHEN, CDR2 SYDVKM. The CDR3 loop spans 13 amino acids. V shed 9 bases and J 5 bases; nucleotides not matched to a gene: 10. As DNA, the CDR3 is TGTGCCAGTAATGACAGGGTAATAGACGAGCAGTACTTC. This codes for CASNDRVIDEQYF.

This clone was found a few times. The rearrangement links TRBV13 to TRBJ1-6; the match to TRBD1 covers 9 bases. This CDR3 spans 15 amino acids. The junction had 7 bases not matched to a gene; V was cut back by 5 bases and J by 8 bases. CDR1 and CDR2 from the germline V gene are PRHDT and FYEKMQ (reference sequence). DNA of the CDR3: TGTGCCAGCAGCACGACCGGGACAGGGTATTCACCCCTCCACTTT. Residues: CASSTTGTGYSPLHF.

The V call is TRBV7-9, the J call TRBJ1-2; D unresolved. V lost 5 bases, J lost 5 bases, and 12 bases lay in between. Germline V lookup: CDR1 SEHNR, CDR2 FQNEAQ (reference sequence). CDR3 size: 13 residues. The CDR3 DNA is TGTGCCAGCAGCCATCACCGGGGTTATGGCTACACCTTC. It is translated as CASSHHRGYGYTF.

Only one count was recorded for this clone. V usage is TRBV11-2 and J usage is TRBJ1-1, with no clear D. This CDR3 region has 13 residues. Germline V gives CDR1 SGHAT, CDR2 FQNNGV. V dropped 1 base and J dropped 7 bases, with 10 bases sitting between them. CDR3 coding DNA: TGTGCCAGCAGCTTAGGAACGGGAGGTGAAGCTTTCTTT. It yields the protein CASSLGTGGEAFF.

This sequence joins TRBV28 and TRBJ2-3, with TRBD1 matching 10 bases. Looked up from germline, CDR1 is MDHEN and CDR2 is SYDVKM. CDR3 length equals 16 residues. V shed 4 bases and J 4 bases; nucleotides not matched to a gene: 8. The CDR3 bases are TGTGCCAGCAGTTCACAAGACAGGGGGCGAGCAGATACGCAGTATTTT. This translates into CASSSQDRGRADTQYF.

This chain uses TRBV9 with TRBJ2-5; D possibly uses TRBD1 or TRBD2 (6 bases each). CDR1 is SGDLS, CDR2 YYNGEE, per germline. The V and J ends lost 3 bases and 5 bases respectively, with 14 bases between them. This CDR3 spans 14 amino acids. This CDR3 is CASSAGGGHETQYF. CDR3 nucleotides: TGTGCCAGCAGCGCAGGAGGGGGTCACGAGACCCAGTACTTC.

V usage is TRBV5-5 and J usage is TRBJ1-1; D is undetermined. The CDR3 runs to 12 residues. V was trimmed by 0 bases and J by 6 bases, leaving 6 bases between them. Looked up from germline, CDR1 is SGHKS and CDR2 is YYEKEE (reference sequence). CDR3 DNA: TGTGCCAGCAGCTTGGGGTACTCTGAAGCTTTCTTT. Its translation: CASSLGYSEAFF.

The chain links TRBV7-2 to TRBJ2-4; 7 bases match TRBD1. CDR3 length: 14 residues. The J segment lost 9 bases and the V segment lost 4 bases, leaving 9 bases of the junction unmatched. Germline V CDR1 and CDR2: SGHTA, FQGNSA. The CDR3 nucleotides are TGTGCCAGCAGCTCCCCCGGGACAGTCGGCATTCAGTACTTC. Translation gives CASSSPGTVGIQYF. Full variable domain (rest looked up from reference TRBV7-2 and TRBJ2-4): GAGVSQSPSNKVTEKGKDVELRCDPISGHTALYWYRQSLGQGLEFLIYFQGNSAPDKSGLPSDRFSAERTGGSVSTLTIQRTQQEDSAVYLCASSSPGTVGIQYFGAGTRLSVL.